The rows below give T cell receptor beta chains drawn from one sample of a study of Graves' ophthalmopathy and Graves' hyperthyroidism. TCRdb reprocessed the multiplex PCR reads via MiXCR and lists one record per CDR3 protein. The sample records over a million distinct CDR3 sequences, 36% being singletons. Sequencing was done on a sample of peripheral blood or thyroid tissue (not recorded which). These receptors were obtained from an adult man with Graves' hyperthyroidism. Each CDR3 is given with its conserved first and last residue. The order of the fields is J gene, V gene, clone size, D gene, CDR3 DNA, CDR3 protein. D genes are given only for firm matches. Part of the rows lack a size; the others show once, few, many or a class for expanded clones.

j_call: TRBJ2-7; v_call: TRBV5-1; clone_size: NA; d_call: NA; cdr3_nt: TGCGCCAGCAGCATGGACAGCGAGCAGTACTTC; cdr3_aa: CASSMDSEQYF
j_call: TRBJ2-7; v_call: TRBV7-2; clone_size: few; d_call: TRBD1; cdr3_nt: TGTGCCAGCAGCTTTTTTGGGACAGGGGACCACGAGCAGTACTTC; cdr3_aa: CASSFFGTGDHEQYF
j_call: TRBJ1-1; v_call: TRBV9; clone_size: many; d_call: NA; cdr3_nt: TGTGCCAGCAGCCCGACGGTGCGGGATAGAAGGACTGAAGCTTTCTTT; cdr3_aa: CASSPTVRDRRTEAFF
j_call: TRBJ1-3; v_call: TRBV20-1; clone_size: many; d_call: TRBD1; cdr3_nt: TGCAGTGCTAAGGGGGCGGGCGGAAACACCATATATTTT; cdr3_aa: CSAKGAGGNTIYF
j_call: TRBJ2-7; v_call: TRBV29-1; clone_size: NA; d_call: NA; cdr3_nt: TGCAGCGTTTCTTATGACAGAACCTCCTACGAGCAGTACTTC; cdr3_aa: CSVSYDRTSYEQYF
j_call: TRBJ2-3; v_call: TRBV7-9; clone_size: NA; d_call: TRBD2; cdr3_nt: TGTGCCAGCAGCGTTAGCCCCCCTAGCGGGAGTCGCACAGATACGCAGTATTTT; cdr3_aa: CASSVSPPSGSRTDTQYF
j_call: TRBJ2-5; v_call: TRBV27; clone_size: few; d_call: NA; cdr3_nt: TGTGCCAGCAGTTTTTTGGGACAAGAAGAGACCCAGTACTTC; cdr3_aa: CASSFLGQEETQYF
j_call: TRBJ2-5; v_call: TRBV7-2; clone_size: many; d_call: TRBD1; cdr3_nt: TGTGCCAGCAGCTCATCAGGGGGTGGTTGGGAGACCCAGTACTTC; cdr3_aa: CASSSSGGGWETQYF
j_call: TRBJ1-2; v_call: TRBV4-2; clone_size: many; d_call: NA; cdr3_nt: TGTGCCAGCAGCCAAGATGTAGAGGCCTATGGCTACACCTTC; cdr3_aa: CASSQDVEAYGYTF
j_call: TRBJ2-5; v_call: TRBV10-1; clone_size: many; d_call: NA; cdr3_nt: TGCGCCAGCAGTGCTAACCTTGGGGAGACCCAGTACTTC; cdr3_aa: CASSANLGETQYF
j_call: TRBJ2-7; v_call: TRBV7-9; clone_size: many; d_call: TRBD1; cdr3_nt: TGTGCCAGCAGCTCTTTCCGGGACAGTGTTTACGAGCAGTACTTC; cdr3_aa: CASSSFRDSVYEQYF
j_call: TRBJ1-5; v_call: TRBV7-8; clone_size: NA; d_call: NA; cdr3_nt: TGTGCCAGCAGCGTATCAGAACAGCCCCAGCATTTT; cdr3_aa: CASSVSEQPQHF
j_call: TRBJ1-3; v_call: TRBV9; clone_size: NA; d_call: NA; cdr3_nt: TGTGCCAGCAGCCGCTATCTCGACACCATATATTTT; cdr3_aa: CASSRYLDTIYF
j_call: TRBJ2-5; v_call: TRBV10-3; clone_size: NA; d_call: NA; cdr3_nt: TGTGCCATCAGCCCGGGAGCACTTGGACAAGAGACCCAGTACTTC; cdr3_aa: CAISPGALGQETQYF
j_call: TRBJ2-7; v_call: TRBV29-1; clone_size: many; d_call: NA; cdr3_nt: TGCAGCTGTGGAAAGGCCGGGGACGGGCAGTACTTC; cdr3_aa: CSCGKAGDGQYF
j_call: TRBJ2-2; v_call: TRBV20-1; clone_size: NA; d_call: NA; cdr3_nt: TGCAGTGCTAGAGTTCCAGGGGCGGCCGGGGAGCTGTTTTTT; cdr3_aa: CSARVPGAAGELFF
j_call: TRBJ2-2; v_call: TRBV9; clone_size: many; d_call: TRBD2; cdr3_nt: TGTGCCAGCAGCGTAGGGGCTAGCGGGAGGACCGGGGAGCTGTTTTTT; cdr3_aa: CASSVGASGRTGELFF
j_call: TRBJ2-7; v_call: TRBV9; clone_size: NA; d_call: NA; cdr3_nt: TGTGCCAGCAGCGTAGGCGGTATGCATTCCTACGAGCAGTACTTC; cdr3_aa: CASSVGGMHSYEQYF
j_call: TRBJ1-6; v_call: TRBV15; clone_size: NA; d_call: TRBD1; cdr3_nt: TGTGCCACCAGCCAGGACAGGGTTGGCTCACCCCTCCACTTT; cdr3_aa: CATSQDRVGSPLHF
j_call: TRBJ2-7; v_call: TRBV10-2; clone_size: NA; d_call: TRBD2; cdr3_nt: TGCGCCAGCAGTGACACCTCCGGGACTAGCGCTCCCTCCCAGGACGAGCAGTACTTC; cdr3_aa: CASSDTSGTSAPSQDEQYF
j_call: TRBJ1-2; v_call: TRBV7-2; clone_size: NA; d_call: NA; cdr3_nt: TGTGCCAGCAGCCCTATCGTAACAGGCGGCTATGGCCACACCTTC; cdr3_aa: CASSPIVTGGYGHTF
j_call: TRBJ1-1; v_call: TRBV5-5; clone_size: NA; d_call: NA; cdr3_nt: TGTGCCAGCAGCTCGCCGGGGAGGGGTTTAAGCACTGAAGCTTTCTTT; cdr3_aa: CASSSPGRGLSTEAFF
j_call: TRBJ1-2; v_call: TRBV5-1; clone_size: many; d_call: NA; cdr3_nt: TGCGCCAGCAGCCATGGGTATCTCAGGAGCGGGACAAAGGGCTATGGCTACACCTTC; cdr3_aa: CASSHGYLRSGTKGYGYTF
j_call: TRBJ1-6; v_call: TRBV20-1; clone_size: many; d_call: NA; cdr3_nt: TGCAGTGCTAGAGGGGGGATTGCACCCCTCCACTTT; cdr3_aa: CSARGGIAPLHF
j_call: TRBJ1-1; v_call: TRBV12-3/TRBV12-4; clone_size: NA; d_call: NA; cdr3_nt: TGTGCCAGCAGTTTTGGGAGGGGAAGTACTGAAGCTTTCTTT; cdr3_aa: CASSFGRGSTEAFF
j_call: TRBJ1-6; v_call: TRBV25-1; clone_size: NA; d_call: TRBD1; cdr3_nt: TGTGCCAGCAGTGAATTACAGGGGTCGAATTCACCCCTCCACTTT; cdr3_aa: CASSELQGSNSPLHF
j_call: TRBJ1-4; v_call: TRBV14; clone_size: NA; d_call: NA; cdr3_nt: TGTGCCAGCAGCCGCCGGGACACGGAGGAAAAACTGTTTTTT; cdr3_aa: CASSRRDTEEKLFF
j_call: TRBJ2-5; v_call: TRBV12-3/TRBV12-4; clone_size: NA; d_call: TRBD2; cdr3_nt: TGTGCCAGCAGTCTGCTAGCGGGGAACACGCAAGAGACCCAGTACTTC; cdr3_aa: CASSLLAGNTQETQYF
j_call: TRBJ1-2; v_call: TRBV29-1; clone_size: few; d_call: NA; cdr3_nt: TGCAGCGTTGAAGATTGGTCCTATTCGGGTGGCTACACCTTC; cdr3_aa: CSVEDWSYSGGYTF
j_call: TRBJ2-7; v_call: TRBV6-2/TRBV6-3; clone_size: NA; d_call: NA; cdr3_nt: TGTGCCGTATGGGGGGACAGTTCCTACGAGCAGTACTTC; cdr3_aa: CAVWGDSSYEQYF
j_call: TRBJ1-1; v_call: TRBV5-1; clone_size: once; d_call: NA; cdr3_nt: TGCGCCAGCAGCTGGGCAGGGTTGAAAACTGAAGCTTTCTTT; cdr3_aa: CASSWAGLKTEAFF
j_call: TRBJ2-7; v_call: TRBV7-2; clone_size: many; d_call: TRBD1; cdr3_nt: TGTGCCAGCAGCCAAGTAGGGGGACAGCACTACGAGCAGTACTTC; cdr3_aa: CASSQVGGQHYEQYF
j_call: TRBJ1-1; v_call: TRBV7-2; clone_size: NA; d_call: NA; cdr3_nt: TGTGCCAGCAGCTTAATAGGGGGGGCTTTCTTT; cdr3_aa: CASSLIGGAFF
j_call: TRBJ1-4; v_call: TRBV7-9; clone_size: NA; d_call: NA; cdr3_nt: TGTGCCAGCAGCTTAGCGTCCAGGGCTGGTGGAAAACTGTTTTTT; cdr3_aa: CASSLASRAGGKLFF
j_call: TRBJ2-2; v_call: TRBV9; clone_size: many; d_call: NA; cdr3_nt: TGTGCCAGCAGGCAAGGAGGGGGCGGGATGAACACCGGGGAGCTGTTTTTT; cdr3_aa: CASRQGGGGMNTGELFF
j_call: TRBJ2-7; v_call: TRBV2; clone_size: many; d_call: NA; cdr3_nt: TGTGCCAGCTCCGAGTTGAGCTCCTACGAGCAGTACTTC; cdr3_aa: CASSELSSYEQYF
j_call: TRBJ1-2; v_call: TRBV28; clone_size: few; d_call: NA; cdr3_nt: TGTGCCAGCAACCGAGGGGGGCGAAGCTCCTATGGCTACACCTTC; cdr3_aa: CASNRGGRSSYGYTF
j_call: TRBJ1-2; v_call: TRBV25-1; clone_size: NA; d_call: NA; cdr3_nt: TGTGCCACCAGCAGGCCCAATTCTAACTATGGCTACACCTTC; cdr3_aa: CATSRPNSNYGYTF
j_call: TRBJ1-6; v_call: TRBV9; clone_size: many; d_call: NA; cdr3_nt: TGTGCCAGCAGCGTAGGGGGGGATTCTAATTCACCCCTCCACTTT; cdr3_aa: CASSVGGDSNSPLHF
j_call: TRBJ1-2; v_call: TRBV29-1; clone_size: few; d_call: TRBD1; cdr3_nt: TGCAGCGCCCTAGGGCAGGGGGACTATGGCTACACCTTC; cdr3_aa: CSALGQGDYGYTF
j_call: TRBJ2-5; v_call: TRBV7-9; clone_size: NA; d_call: TRBD1; cdr3_nt: TGTGCCAGCAGGGACTCGACAGGGGCAGAGACCCAGTACTTC; cdr3_aa: CASRDSTGAETQYF
j_call: TRBJ1-1; v_call: TRBV18; clone_size: NA; d_call: NA; cdr3_nt: TGTGCCAGCTCGCCCCCGACAGCAAGGAACACTGAAGCTTTCTTT; cdr3_aa: CASSPPTARNTEAFF
j_call: TRBJ2-7; v_call: TRBV9; clone_size: NA; d_call: TRBD2; cdr3_nt: TGTGCCAGCAGATCCCGGACTAGCGGGAGCCCCAACTCCTACGAGCAGTACTTC; cdr3_aa: CASRSRTSGSPNSYEQYF
j_call: TRBJ2-7; v_call: TRBV7-9; clone_size: once; d_call: TRBD2; cdr3_nt: TGTGCCAGCAGCGCAAATCGCCCGGGGGGGTCCAACGAGCAGTACTTC; cdr3_aa: CASSANRPGGSNEQYF
j_call: TRBJ1-5; v_call: TRBV19; clone_size: many; d_call: NA; cdr3_nt: TGTGCCAGTAGTCCCCGACAGAATCAGCCCCAGCATTTT; cdr3_aa: CASSPRQNQPQHF
j_call: TRBJ2-7; v_call: TRBV5-6; clone_size: NA; d_call: NA; cdr3_nt: TGTGCCAGCAGCCGAGCCGAACAGGACTACGAGCAGTACTTC; cdr3_aa: CASSRAEQDYEQYF
j_call: TRBJ2-5; v_call: TRBV29-1; clone_size: NA; d_call: NA; cdr3_nt: TGCAGCTTAGCAGTGCGGGAGACCCAGTACTTC; cdr3_aa: CSLAVRETQYF
j_call: TRBJ1-3; v_call: TRBV24-1; clone_size: many; d_call: TRBD1; cdr3_nt: TGTGCCACCAGTGACTCACAGGGGGGACCTGGAAACACCATATATTTT; cdr3_aa: CATSDSQGGPGNTIYF
j_call: TRBJ1-6; v_call: TRBV7-2; clone_size: NA; d_call: TRBD1; cdr3_nt: TGTGCCAGCAGCTACAGGGGGCAGGGGGCACCCCTCCACTTT; cdr3_aa: CASSYRGQGAPLHF
j_call: TRBJ2-5; v_call: TRBV2; clone_size: many; d_call: TRBD1; cdr3_nt: TGTGCCAGCAGTGAAGCTGGCAGGGGGAGTGGGACCCAGTACTTC; cdr3_aa: CASSEAGRGSGTQYF
j_call: TRBJ2-7; v_call: TRBV5-4; clone_size: few; d_call: TRBD1; cdr3_nt: TGTGCCAGCAGCACTCAACAGGGGACCGAGCAGTACTTC; cdr3_aa: CASSTQQGTEQYF
j_call: TRBJ2-7; v_call: TRBV9; clone_size: NA; d_call: NA; cdr3_nt: TGTGCCAGCAGCACGACTAGTTATTCCTACGAGCAGTACTTC; cdr3_aa: CASSTTSYSYEQYF
j_call: TRBJ1-1; v_call: TRBV2; clone_size: NA; d_call: NA; cdr3_nt: TGTGCCAGCAGACGACTAGCGGGAGGGACTGAAGCTTTCTTT; cdr3_aa: CASRRLAGGTEAFF
j_call: TRBJ1-5; v_call: TRBV7-9; clone_size: few; d_call: NA; cdr3_nt: TGTGCTAGCGGGACAATCAATCAGCCCCAGCATTTT; cdr3_aa: CASGTINQPQHF
j_call: TRBJ2-2; v_call: TRBV20-1; clone_size: NA; d_call: TRBD2; cdr3_nt: TGCAGTGCTAGAGATCTGGGAGCGGGACGCACCGGGGAGCTGTTTTTT; cdr3_aa: CSARDLGAGRTGELFF
j_call: TRBJ2-5; v_call: TRBV25-1; clone_size: many; d_call: NA; cdr3_nt: TGTGCCAGCAGGCAGGTCGGGGGCTCAGAGACCCAGTACTTC; cdr3_aa: CASRQVGGSETQYF